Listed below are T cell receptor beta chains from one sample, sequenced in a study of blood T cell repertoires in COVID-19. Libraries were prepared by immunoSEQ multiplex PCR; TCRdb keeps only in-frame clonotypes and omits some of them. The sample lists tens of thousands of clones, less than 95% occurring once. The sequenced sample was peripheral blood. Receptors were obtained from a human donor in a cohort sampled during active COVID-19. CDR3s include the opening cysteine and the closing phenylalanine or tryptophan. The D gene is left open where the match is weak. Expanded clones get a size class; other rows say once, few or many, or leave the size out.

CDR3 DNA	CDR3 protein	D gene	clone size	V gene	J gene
TGTGCCTGTAGACTAGCAGCCTACAATGAGCAGTTCTTC	CACRLAAYNEQFF	TRBD2	NA	TRBV30	TRBJ2-1
TGTGCCAGCAGTCCCCAAGCCGGGAACTCCTACGAGCAGTACTTC	CASSPQAGNSYEQYF	NA	NA	TRBV28	TRBJ2-7
TGTGCCAGCAGCGTTGGGACAGCCAGGGATGAGCAGTTCTTC	CASSVGTARDEQFF	TRBD1	NA	TRBV11-3	TRBJ2-1
TGTGCCAGCAGCTACATTAGCGGGAGAAATGGCACAGATACGCAGTATTTT	CASSYISGRNGTDTQYF	TRBD2	NA	TRBV7-3	TRBJ2-3
TGCAGCGTTGCGACAGGGTCGGGTGAAAAACTGTTTTTT	CSVATGSGEKLFF	TRBD1	NA	TRBV29-1	TRBJ1-4
TGTGCCAGCAGCTTAACGACTAGAAGGGGCTACGAGCAGTACTTC	CASSLTTRRGYEQYF	NA	NA	TRBV7-9	TRBJ2-7
TGCGCCAGCAGCCAAGATTCGGTCCAAGAGACCCAGTACTTC	CASSQDSVQETQYF	NA	NA	TRBV4-1	TRBJ2-5
TGTGCCAGCAGCTTAGAACCCCCGGGCTCCTACAATGAGCAGTTCTTC	CASSLEPPGSYNEQFF	NA	NA	TRBV11-2	TRBJ2-1
TGTGCCAGCAGCCGCGCAGCGGGAGAAATCGGGGAGCTGTTTTTT	CASSRAAGEIGELFF	TRBD2	few	TRBV2	TRBJ2-2
TGTGCCAGCAGCCCTGGGACAGGGGGATACACTGAAGCTTTCTTT	CASSPGTGGYTEAFF	TRBD1	NA	TRBV7-3	TRBJ1-1
TGTGCCACCAGTGATGCCCCAGGGGCGCAGGAGACCCAGTACTTC	CATSDAPGAQETQYF	NA	NA	TRBV24-1	TRBJ2-5
TGCGCCAGCAGTACTAGCGGGGCCTCCTACGAGCAGTACTTC	CASSTSGASYEQYF	TRBD2	NA	TRBV10-2	TRBJ2-7
TGCGCCAGCAGCTTGGGCGGGGGACTAGCGAATGAGCAGTTCTTC	CASSLGGGLANEQFF	TRBD2	NA	TRBV5-1	TRBJ2-1
TGCGCCAGCAGTCACGGGGGGCCCTTAACTTCACCCCTCCACTTT	CASSHGGPLTSPLHF	NA	NA	TRBV23-1	TRBJ1-6
TGTGCCAGCAGTTACTCGAGTAAAGGGAGAAGGAATGAGCAGTTCTTC	CASSYSSKGRRNEQFF	NA	NA	TRBV6-2/TRBV6-3	TRBJ2-1
TGTGCCAGCAGCTTAAATCCGGCGGGGATTAGCACAGATACGCAGTATTTT	CASSLNPAGISTDTQYF	NA	NA	TRBV11-2	TRBJ2-3
TGTGCCAGCAGCGCGGGAAGATTACGCTACGAGCAGTACTTC	CASSAGRLRYEQYF	NA	NA	TRBV14	TRBJ2-7
TGTGCCAGCAGCGTAGAACTAGCGGGAGGTCAAGAGACCCAGTACTTC	CASSVELAGGQETQYF	TRBD2	NA	TRBV9	TRBJ2-5
TGCGCCAGCAGGGCCGGGACAGGCTTCTACGAGCAGTACTTC	CASRAGTGFYEQYF	TRBD1	NA	TRBV10-1	TRBJ2-7
TGCGCCAGCAGCTCGAACAGGGGGCAAGGCTACACCTTC	CASSSNRGQGYTF	TRBD1	once	TRBV5-1	TRBJ1-2
TGTGCCCCCCGGACAGGGCAGAACACCGGGGAGCTGTTTTTT	CAPRTGQNTGELFF	TRBD1	NA	TRBV7-6	TRBJ2-2
TGCAGCGTTCTTAACAAGTACGAGCAGTACTTC	CSVLNKYEQYF	NA	NA	TRBV29-1	TRBJ2-7
TGTGCCAGCAGTGAAGGGTGGCTAGCGGGGCTCGCTGAGCAGTTCTTC	CASSEGWLAGLAEQFF	TRBD2	NA	TRBV2	TRBJ2-1
TGTGCCAGTAGTAACCGACTAGTCGGGGAGACCCAGTACTTC	CASSNRLVGETQYF	NA	once	TRBV19	TRBJ2-5
TGTGCCAGTAGTAACCGGGACAGGGGGCATGGCTACACCTTC	CASSNRDRGHGYTF	TRBD1	once	TRBV19	TRBJ1-2
TGTGCCAGCAGCTTGGGAATTAGCGCAGCCTACGAGCAGTACTTC	CASSLGISAAYEQYF	NA	NA	TRBV5-4	TRBJ2-7
TGTGCCACCAGTGGAACGGGGAGCTCCTACGAGCAGTACTTC	CATSGTGSSYEQYF	NA	NA	TRBV24-1	TRBJ2-7
TGTGCCAGCAGTCCCGGCGGGGCCTATGGCTACACCTTC	CASSPGGAYGYTF	NA	NA	TRBV28	TRBJ1-2
TGTGCCAGTAAAAGCGGGGGGCTAGGCACTGAAGCTTTCTTT	CASKSGGLGTEAFF	NA	NA	TRBV19	TRBJ1-1
TGCGCCAGCAGCTTGGGCGGACAGGGAAGGCTCTACGAGCAGTACTTC	CASSLGGQGRLYEQYF	TRBD1	NA	TRBV5-1	TRBJ2-7
TGTGCCAGCAGCCAAGCAGGGGGTGACACTGAAGCTTTCTTT	CASSQAGGDTEAFF	TRBD1	NA	TRBV3-1/TRBV3-2	TRBJ1-1
TGTGCCAGCAGTAATAGCGGGAAGACGACCTACGAGCAGTACTTC	CASSNSGKTTYEQYF	TRBD2	NA	TRBV7-9	TRBJ2-7
TGTGCCAGCAGCTTAGCGGGACTTTCCACCGGGGAGCTGTTTTTT	CASSLAGLSTGELFF	NA	NA	TRBV11-3	TRBJ2-2
TGCAGTGCTAGTCTAGCGGGAGGTATCGGTGAGCAGTTCTTC	CSASLAGGIGEQFF	TRBD2	NA	TRBV20-1	TRBJ2-1
TGTGCCAGCAGTTTAGGTAGCGGGAGGGCCGTAGGGACCCAGTACTTC	CASSLGSGRAVGTQYF	TRBD2	NA	TRBV27	TRBJ2-5
TGTGCCAGCAGTCCTACCGGGACTAGCACCAATGAGCAGTTCTTC	CASSPTGTSTNEQFF	TRBD2	NA	TRBV6-4	TRBJ2-1
TGTGCCAGCAGCCGACAGCGACCGAACACTGAAGCTTTCTTT	CASSRQRPNTEAFF	NA	NA	TRBV3-1/TRBV3-2	TRBJ1-1
TGTGCCAGCAGCTTAATCGCAGGGGGAACTGAAGCTTTCTTT	CASSLIAGGTEAFF	TRBD1	NA	TRBV7-9	TRBJ1-1
TGTGCCAGCAGCTCGGCGACTAGCGGGAGAGGAAATGAGCAGTTCTTC	CASSSATSGRGNEQFF	TRBD2	NA	TRBV7-6	TRBJ2-1
TGTGCCGGGGGAGCGGGGGGAACCTACGAGCAGTACTTC	CAGGAGGTYEQYF	TRBD2	NA	TRBV6-5	TRBJ2-7
TGCGCCAGCAGTGAAACAGGACGCACCTACGAGCAGTACTTC	CASSETGRTYEQYF	NA	NA	TRBV10-1	TRBJ2-7
TGCGCCAGCAGCCAAGTCCTAACAGGGCTAGGTGGAAACACCATATATTTT	CASSQVLTGLGGNTIYF	NA	NA	TRBV4-1	TRBJ1-3